A selection of T cell receptor beta chains follows, all from one sample in a study of blood T cell repertoires in COVID-19. The repertoire was sequenced with immunoSEQ multiplex PCR; TCRdb's copy has only in-frame clones and lacks some. The table lists some 200,000 clones, 92% of them singletons. The sequenced sample consisted of peripheral blood. These receptors were taken from a man aged 25 to 40 with acute or convalescent COVID-19. CDR3s include the opening cysteine and the closing phenylalanine or tryptophan. Fields, in order: D gene, clone size, J gene, V gene, CDR3 protein, CDR3 DNA. D genes are given only for firm matches. Size is stated for part of the rows, as once, few or many counts, or as a class when the clone is expanded.

d_gene: TRBD1
abundance: .
j_gene: TRBJ2-5
v_gene: TRBV18
CDR3aa: CASSYRGRETQYF
CDR3nt: TGTGCCAGCTCCTACAGGGGGCGGGAGACCCAGTACTTC

d_gene: .
abundance: .
j_gene: TRBJ1-1
v_gene: TRBV28
CDR3aa: CASSFPGTGGTEAFF
CDR3nt: TGTGCCAGCAGTTTCCCAGGGACCGGAGGGACTGAAGCTTTCTTT

d_gene: TRBD2
abundance: once
j_gene: TRBJ2-1
v_gene: TRBV6-6
CDR3aa: CASSWTSGYEQFF
CDR3nt: TGTGCCAGCAGTTGGACTAGTGGGTATGAGCAGTTCTTC

d_gene: .
abundance: once
j_gene: TRBJ1-3
v_gene: TRBV5-1
CDR3aa: CASSLAPGSGNTIYF
CDR3nt: TGCGCCAGCAGCCTCGCCCCAGGGTCTGGAAACACCATATATTTT

d_gene: .
abundance: .
j_gene: TRBJ1-1
v_gene: TRBV28
CDR3aa: CASSPGHLLSAFF
CDR3nt: TGTGCCAGCAGTCCGGGACACCTTTTGAGTGCTTTCTTT

d_gene: TRBD2
abundance: .
j_gene: TRBJ2-7
v_gene: TRBV5-4
CDR3aa: CASSFSSGGAGEQYF
CDR3nt: TGTGCCAGCAGCTTTTCTAGCGGGGGGGCCGGGGAGCAGTACTTC

d_gene: TRBD1
abundance: .
j_gene: TRBJ2-3
v_gene: TRBV6-5
CDR3aa: CASSYEHRGDTQYF
CDR3nt: TGTGCCAGCAGTTATGAACACAGGGGGGATACGCAGTATTTT

d_gene: .
abundance: .
j_gene: TRBJ2-3
v_gene: TRBV19
CDR3aa: CASKEPLADTQYF
CDR3nt: TGTGCCAGTAAGGAGCCACTAGCAGATACGCAGTATTTT

d_gene: .
abundance: once
j_gene: TRBJ1-3
v_gene: TRBV6-5
CDR3aa: CATPTGNTIYF
CDR3nt: TGTGCCACCCCCACTGGAAACACCATATATTTT

d_gene: .
abundance: .
j_gene: TRBJ1-4
v_gene: TRBV5-1
CDR3aa: CASSLSGIANEKLFF
CDR3nt: TGCGCCAGCAGCTTATCAGGGATTGCTAATGAAAAACTGTTTTTT

d_gene: .
abundance: .
j_gene: TRBJ2-3
v_gene: TRBV7-9
CDR3aa: CASSLLGGGTDTQYF
CDR3nt: TGTGCCAGCAGCCTACTAGGGGGAGGGACAGATACGCAGTATTTT

d_gene: TRBD2
abundance: once
j_gene: TRBJ2-7
v_gene: TRBV7-2
CDR3aa: CASSHGLAGGPYEQYF
CDR3nt: TGTGCCAGCAGCCACGGACTAGCGGGGGGCCCCTACGAGCAGTACTTC

d_gene: TRBD2
abundance: .
j_gene: TRBJ2-1
v_gene: TRBV29-1
CDR3aa: CSVETSMHNEQFF
CDR3nt: TGCAGCGTTGAGACTAGCATGCACAATGAGCAGTTCTTC

d_gene: .
abundance: .
j_gene: TRBJ1-1
v_gene: TRBV14
CDR3aa: CASSQGPARASSNTEAFF
CDR3nt: TGTGCCAGCAGCCAAGGGCCCGCCAGGGCATCATCGAACACTGAAGCTTTCTTT

d_gene: .
abundance: once
j_gene: TRBJ2-1
v_gene: TRBV5-5
CDR3aa: CASSFSTASSYNEQFF
CDR3nt: TGTGCCAGCAGCTTTTCGACAGCCTCCTCGTACAATGAGCAGTTCTTC

d_gene: TRBD2
abundance: .
j_gene: TRBJ2-2
v_gene: TRBV29-1
CDR3aa: CSVDGGRTTGELFF
CDR3nt: TGCAGCGTTGACGGCGGGAGGACCACCGGGGAGCTGTTTTTT

d_gene: TRBD1
abundance: .
j_gene: TRBJ2-7
v_gene: TRBV19
CDR3aa: CASQYAQGFYEQYF
CDR3nt: TGTGCCAGCCAGTACGCACAGGGGTTCTACGAGCAGTACTTC

d_gene: TRBD2
abundance: .
j_gene: TRBJ2-7
v_gene: TRBV5-1
CDR3aa: CASSLVAGGRDEQYF
CDR3nt: TGCGCCAGCAGCTTGGTGGCGGGAGGTCGTGACGAGCAGTACTTC

d_gene: TRBD1
abundance: .
j_gene: TRBJ1-1
v_gene: TRBV5-1
CDR3aa: CASSSPGGAVNTEAFF
CDR3nt: TGCGCCAGCAGCTCTCCAGGGGGCGCGGTGAACACTGAAGCTTTCTTT

d_gene: .
abundance: .
j_gene: TRBJ1-1
v_gene: TRBV29-1
CDR3aa: CSVDVREGEAFF
CDR3nt: TGCAGCGTTGATGTCCGGGAGGGGGAAGCTTTCTTT

d_gene: TRBD1
abundance: .
j_gene: TRBJ2-2
v_gene: TRBV5-3
CDR3aa: CARSCDRGSGNTGELFF
CDR3nt: TGTGCCAGAAGCTGCGACAGGGGATCGGGTAACACCGGGGAGCTGTTTTTT

d_gene: .
abundance: medium-sized
j_gene: TRBJ1-5
v_gene: TRBV21-1
CDR3aa: CASSKGGPSLGHQPQHF
CDR3nt: TGTGCCAGCAGCAAGGGGGGGCCGTCCCTGGGGCATCAGCCCCAGCATTTT

d_gene: .
abundance: .
j_gene: TRBJ1-3
v_gene: TRBV9
CDR3aa: CASSVGGVTGNTIYF
CDR3nt: TGTGCCAGCAGCGTAGGGGGGGTAACTGGAAACACCATATATTTT

d_gene: TRBD1
abundance: .
j_gene: TRBJ1-1
v_gene: TRBV12-5
CDR3aa: CASGPDRGKAFF
CDR3nt: TGTGCTAGTGGTCCGGACAGGGGGAAAGCTTTCTTT

d_gene: TRBD1
abundance: once
j_gene: TRBJ2-5
v_gene: TRBV5-1
CDR3aa: CASSSQGQVGETQYF
CDR3nt: TGCGCCAGCAGCTCACAGGGACAGGTAGGAGAGACCCAGTACTTC

d_gene: .
abundance: .
j_gene: TRBJ1-5
v_gene: TRBV7-3
CDR3aa: CASSAGAGQPQHF
CDR3nt: TGTGCCAGCAGCGCAGGGGCCGGTCAGCCCCAGCATTTT

d_gene: TRBD2
abundance: .
j_gene: TRBJ2-5
v_gene: TRBV5-1
CDR3aa: CASSLGGSGGQETQYF
CDR3nt: TGCGCCAGCAGCTTGGGGGGTAGCGGGGGCCAAGAGACCCAGTACTTC

d_gene: .
abundance: .
j_gene: TRBJ1-2
v_gene: TRBV9
CDR3aa: CASSDDRGWDYGYTF
CDR3nt: TGTGCCAGCAGCGACGACCGGGGGTGGGACTATGGCTACACCTTC

d_gene: TRBD2
abundance: .
j_gene: TRBJ2-1
v_gene: TRBV14
CDR3aa: CASSQPGLAGLNEQFF
CDR3nt: TGTGCCAGCAGCCAGCCGGGACTAGCGGGCCTCAATGAGCAGTTCTTC

d_gene: TRBD2
abundance: .
j_gene: TRBJ2-1
v_gene: TRBV7-9
CDR3aa: CASSPRMGGGSTYNEQFF
CDR3nt: TGTGCCAGCAGCCCAAGGATGGGCGGGGGTTCTACCTACAATGAGCAGTTCTTC

d_gene: .
abundance: .
j_gene: TRBJ1-2
v_gene: TRBV28
CDR3aa: CASSYTGYGYTF
CDR3nt: TGTGCCAGCAGCTACACAGGCTATGGCTACACCTTC

d_gene: TRBD2
abundance: .
j_gene: TRBJ2-7
v_gene: TRBV7-2
CDR3aa: CASSPRLAGSYEQYF
CDR3nt: TGTGCCAGCAGCCCCCGACTAGCGGGAAGTTACGAGCAGTACTTC

d_gene: .
abundance: .
j_gene: TRBJ2-1
v_gene: TRBV5-1
CDR3aa: CASSLGLGAVLHSYNEQFF
CDR3nt: TGCGCCAGCAGCTTGGGGCTGGGGGCAGTCCTTCACTCCTACAATGAGCAGTTCTTC

d_gene: .
abundance: .
j_gene: TRBJ2-1
v_gene: TRBV7-2
CDR3aa: CASSTRGAATPEQFF
CDR3nt: TGTGCCAGCAGCACGCGCGGAGCCGCTACTCCTGAGCAGTTCTTC

d_gene: .
abundance: .
j_gene: TRBJ1-1
v_gene: TRBV5-5
CDR3aa: CASSFPGKGTEAFF
CDR3nt: TGTGCCAGCAGCTTTCCAGGTAAAGGCACTGAAGCTTTCTTT

d_gene: TRBD1
abundance: .
j_gene: TRBJ1-2
v_gene: TRBV6-1
CDR3aa: CASSEEEGAYYGYTF
CDR3nt: TGTGCCAGCAGTGAAGAGGAGGGGGCCTACTATGGCTACACCTTC

d_gene: TRBD1
abundance: .
j_gene: TRBJ1-4
v_gene: TRBV28
CDR3aa: CASSSDRTIEKLFF
CDR3nt: TGTGCCAGCAGTTCGGACAGGACGATCGAAAAACTGTTTTTT

d_gene: TRBD2
abundance: once
j_gene: TRBJ2-7
v_gene: TRBV19
CDR3aa: CASSIFGGSASGEQYF
CDR3nt: TGTGCCAGTAGTATATTTGGGGGATCAGCTAGCGGCGAGCAGTACTTC

d_gene: .
abundance: .
j_gene: TRBJ2-5
v_gene: TRBV11-2
CDR3aa: CASSLQLAQETQYF
CDR3nt: TGTGCCAGCAGCCTTCAACTAGCCCAAGAGACCCAGTACTTC

d_gene: .
abundance: .
j_gene: TRBJ2-5
v_gene: TRBV19
CDR3aa: CASSIGGQETQYF
CDR3nt: TGTGCCAGTAGTATTGGGGGGCAAGAGACCCAGTACTTC

d_gene: TRBD2
abundance: .
j_gene: TRBJ2-3
v_gene: TRBV5-4
CDR3aa: CASSLAGGTSDTQYF
CDR3nt: TGTGCCAGCAGCTTAGCGGGGGGGACTTCAGATACGCAGTATTTT

d_gene: .
abundance: .
j_gene: TRBJ1-2
v_gene: TRBV30
CDR3aa: CAWSPYPPNYGYTF
CDR3nt: TGTGCCTGGAGTCCCTACCCTCCCAACTATGGCTACACCTTC

d_gene: .
abundance: .
j_gene: TRBJ1-6
v_gene: TRBV28
CDR3aa: CASSPGSLNSPLHF
CDR3nt: TGTGCCAGCAGTCCGGGATCCTTGAATTCACCCCTCCACTTT

d_gene: .
abundance: .
j_gene: TRBJ1-5
v_gene: TRBV24-1
CDR3aa: CATSMGGSNQPQHF
CDR3nt: TGTGCCACCAGTATGGGGGGGAGCAATCAGCCCCAGCATTTT

d_gene: .
abundance: few
j_gene: TRBJ1-2
v_gene: TRBV7-9
CDR3aa: CASSGSVPWGDSYGYTF
CDR3nt: TGTGCCAGCAGCGGCTCCGTCCCGTGGGGCGATAGCTATGGCTACACCTTC

d_gene: TRBD2
abundance: .
j_gene: TRBJ2-7
v_gene: TRBV6-6
CDR3aa: CASSPLAGGPISSYEQYF
CDR3nt: TGTGCCAGCAGTCCCCTAGCGGGAGGGCCCATTAGCTCCTACGAGCAGTACTTC

d_gene: .
abundance: .
j_gene: TRBJ2-1
v_gene: TRBV5-1
CDR3aa: CASSLDREGEQFF
CDR3nt: TGCGCCAGCAGCTTGGACCGTGAGGGAGAGCAGTTCTTC

d_gene: .
abundance: .
j_gene: TRBJ2-3
v_gene: TRBV29-1
CDR3aa: CSVRDKGVGRADTQYF
CDR3nt: TGCAGCGTTCGGGACAAGGGGGTAGGGCGCGCAGATACGCAGTATTTT

d_gene: .
abundance: .
j_gene: TRBJ2-5
v_gene: TRBV14
CDR3aa: CASSQWSSRAAREETQYF
CDR3nt: TGTGCCAGCAGCCAATGGAGTTCGCGAGCGGCTCGAGAGGAGACCCAGTACTTC

d_gene: .
abundance: .
j_gene: TRBJ1-2
v_gene: TRBV14
CDR3aa: CASSRAGGGYGYTF
CDR3nt: TGTGCCAGCAGCCGAGCGGGGGGCGGCTATGGCTACACCTTC

d_gene: .
abundance: .
j_gene: TRBJ2-7
v_gene: TRBV11-3
CDR3aa: CASSLGAGEQYF
CDR3nt: TGTGCCAGCAGCCTAGGGGCGGGGGAGCAGTACTTC

d_gene: .
abundance: .
j_gene: TRBJ1-6
v_gene: TRBV25-1
CDR3aa: CASSAHEGYNSPLHF
CDR3nt: TGTGCCAGCAGTGCCCACGAGGGTTATAATTCACCCCTCCACTTT

d_gene: TRBD1
abundance: .
j_gene: TRBJ2-5
v_gene: TRBV18
CDR3aa: CASSPLDRVGVTQYF
CDR3nt: TGTGCCAGCTCACCACTCGACAGGGTGGGCGTGACCCAGTACTTC

d_gene: .
abundance: .
j_gene: TRBJ2-1
v_gene: TRBV3-1/TRBV3-2
CDR3aa: CASSQVANEQFF
CDR3nt: TGTGCCAGCAGCCAGGTAGCGAATGAGCAGTTCTTC

d_gene: .
abundance: .
j_gene: TRBJ1-5
v_gene: TRBV19
CDR3aa: CASSIMASNQPQHF
CDR3nt: TGTGCCAGTAGTATTATGGCTAGCAATCAGCCCCAGCATTTT

d_gene: TRBD1
abundance: .
j_gene: TRBJ1-2
v_gene: TRBV6-5
CDR3aa: CASRGQTWHGYTF
CDR3nt: TGTGCCAGCAGGGGACAGACTTGGCATGGCTACACCTTC

d_gene: TRBD1
abundance: .
j_gene: TRBJ2-3
v_gene: TRBV4-1
CDR3aa: CASSVPGTASTDTQYF
CDR3nt: TGCGCCAGCAGCGTTCCCGGGACAGCTAGCACAGATACGCAGTATTTT

d_gene: .
abundance: .
j_gene: TRBJ1-4
v_gene: TRBV28
CDR3aa: CASSLSRQIIEKLFF
CDR3nt: TGTGCCAGCAGTTTATCCCGACAGATTATTGAAAAACTGTTTTTT

d_gene: TRBD1
abundance: .
j_gene: TRBJ2-7
v_gene: TRBV6-5
CDR3aa: CASSYGQGWYEQYF
CDR3nt: TGTGCCAGCAGCTACGGACAGGGGTGGTACGAGCAGTACTTC

d_gene: TRBD1
abundance: .
j_gene: TRBJ2-1
v_gene: TRBV25-1
CDR3aa: CASLPTGPSNNEQFF
CDR3nt: TGTGCCAGCCTTCCGACAGGGCCCTCCAACAATGAGCAGTTCTTC